A selection of T cell receptor beta chains follows, all from one sample in a study of shared clonotypes between healthy human individuals. Profiling relied on immunoSEQ multiplex PCR, and the TCRdb table lists in-frame clones only, not all of them. Found here are roughly 500,000 clones, around 80% of them singletons; the top ten hold about 11%. The sequencing sample was made of PBMCs. The receptor set was obtained from a woman between 35 and 50 years old in good health. Some clones in this sample may be carry-over from other donors' samples. The conserved cysteine and the conserved F or W are not part of the CDR3 here. D genes are given only for firm matches. Rows give clone size only sometimes, using once, few, many, or a class for an expanded clone.

size: .
J: TRBJ2-3
D: TRBD2
V: TRBV6-1
CDR3: ASSEKTSGRGADTQY

size: few
J: TRBJ1-2
D: .
V: TRBV4-1
CDR3: ASRGSDYGYT

size: once
J: TRBJ2-3
D: .
V: TRBV7-7
CDR3: ASSLTRGQGLATDTQY

size: once
J: TRBJ2-1
D: .
V: TRBV27
CDR3: ASSFLDRDNEQF

size: .
J: TRBJ1-2
D: .
V: TRBV30
CDR3: AWSAWGLGYGYT

size: .
J: TRBJ2-3
D: .
V: TRBV29-1
CDR3: SVDRGVGTDTQY

size: .
J: TRBJ2-5
D: TRBD2
V: TRBV5-1
CDR3: ASSPWTSGSVSETQY

size: .
J: TRBJ2-6
D: .
V: TRBV11-3
CDR3: ASSQGTGANVLT

size: .
J: TRBJ2-7
D: TRBD2
V: TRBV5-1
CDR3: ASSLVGSGSSYEQY

size: .
J: TRBJ2-1
D: .
V: TRBV4-3
CDR3: ASSQGRWGFNEQF

size: .
J: TRBJ2-1
D: TRBD2
V: TRBV9
CDR3: ASSVGQREGRDEQF

size: .
J: TRBJ1-2
D: TRBD1
V: TRBV13
CDR3: ASSASRTGLRGGYT

size: .
J: TRBJ1-3
D: .
V: TRBV5-1
CDR3: ASRQYSGNTIY